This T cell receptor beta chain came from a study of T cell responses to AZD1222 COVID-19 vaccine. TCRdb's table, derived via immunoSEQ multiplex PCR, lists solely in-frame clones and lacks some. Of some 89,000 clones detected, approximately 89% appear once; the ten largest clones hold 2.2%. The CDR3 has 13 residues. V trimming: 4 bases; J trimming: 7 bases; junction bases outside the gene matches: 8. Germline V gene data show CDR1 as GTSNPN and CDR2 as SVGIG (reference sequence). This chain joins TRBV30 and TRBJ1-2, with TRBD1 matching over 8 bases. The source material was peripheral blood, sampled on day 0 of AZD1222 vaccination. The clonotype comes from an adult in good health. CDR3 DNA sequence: TGTGCCTGGACCGGACAGGGTTTGTTTGGCTACACCTTC. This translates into CAWTGQGLFGYTF. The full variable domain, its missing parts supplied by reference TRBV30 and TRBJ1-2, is SQTIHQWPATLVQPVGSPLSLECTVEGTSNPNLYWYRQAAGRGLQLLFYSVGIGQISSEVPQNLSASRPQDRQFILSSKKLLLSDSGFYLCAWTGQGLFGYTFGSGTRLTVV.